Listed below are T cell receptor beta chains from one sample, sequenced in a study of shared clonotypes between healthy human individuals. The protocol was immunoSEQ multiplex PCR, while the TCRdb copy is restricted to in-frame clones and leaves out a portion. The sample consists of hundreds of thousands of clones, 95% to 96% of them appearing once. Sequencing was performed on naive CD8+ T cells sorted from blood. The receptors shown here come from a woman in her 30s in good health. The CDR3 runs from the conserved cysteine through the conserved F or W. The D gene is left open where the match is weak. Clone size appears in some rows only: once, few, many, or a class for an expanded clone.

TRBV29-1	TRBJ1-1	17	.	.	TGCAGCGTTGAAGGGAGGGAGGTGCTGCACATGAACACTGAAGCTTTCTTT	CSVEGREVLHMNTEAFF
TRBV4-1	TRBJ2-1	15	.	.	TGCGCCAGCAGCCAACTGGTATTAGTTGGTGATGAGCAGTTCTTC	CASSQLVLVGDEQFF
TRBV6-1	TRBJ2-1	17	.	.	TGTGCCAGCAGTGAAGCAAAGCGGAAGAGCTCCTACAATGAGCAGTTCTTC	CASSEAKRKSSYNEQFF
TRBV7-9	TRBJ2-2	15	.	.	TGTGCCAGCAGCTCCTTTAGGGAGGTGACCGGGGAGCTGTTTTTT	CASSSFREVTGELFF
TRBV13	TRBJ2-5	15	.	.	TGTGCCAGCAGCTTAGGTAGAGTTGGTCAGGAGACCCAGTACTTC	CASSLGRVGQETQYF
TRBV7-9	TRBJ2-5	17	.	TRBD2	TGTGCCAGCAGCTTCCAACCGGGACTAGCGGTACAAGAGACCCAGTACTTC	CASSFQPGLAVQETQYF
TRBV13	TRBJ2-7	14	.	.	TGTGCCAGCAGCCCTACAGGAAAGACCTACGAGCAGTACTTC	CASSPTGKTYEQYF
TRBV19	TRBJ1-1	15	.	.	TGTGCCAGTACCCCTCGCGGGGACATGAACACTGAAGCTTTCTTT	CASTPRGDMNTEAFF
TRBV15	TRBJ1-1	14	.	TRBD1	TGTGCCACCAGCAGAAACCCGGACAGGACTGAAGCTTTCTTT	CATSRNPDRTEAFF
TRBV9	TRBJ2-1	15	.	TRBD2	TGTGCCAGCAGCGTTGGCCTAGCGGATTACAATGAGCAGTTCTTC	CASSVGLADYNEQFF
TRBV7-9	TRBJ1-1	14	.	.	TGTGCCAGCAGCTCCCTTTGGGTGAACACTGAAGCTTTCTTT	CASSSLWVNTEAFF
TRBV2	TRBJ1-1	12	.	.	TGTGCCAACACAACTGCCCGAACTGAAGCTTTCTTT	CANTTARTEAFF
TRBV28	TRBJ2-1	14	.	.	TGTGCCAGCAGTCGCGGAAGCTCCTACAATGAGCAGTTCTTC	CASSRGSSYNEQFF
TRBV28	TRBJ2-1	14	.	TRBD2	TGTGCCAGCCATACCAGGGCGGGAGCGAGTGAGCAGTTCTTC	CASHTRAGASEQFF
TRBV10-2	TRBJ2-7	14	.	.	TGCGCCAGCACGGGGGGACAGGAGCCCTTGCAGCAGTACTTC	CASTGGQEPLQQYF
TRBV7-9	TRBJ2-7	16	.	TRBD2	TGTGCCAGCAGCTTCCCGTCTAGCGGGAGCTCCTACGAGCAGTACTTC	CASSFPSSGSSYEQYF
TRBV14	TRBJ2-3	15	.	TRBD2	TGTGCCAGCAGCCAAGTGGCTAGCGGTGTAGATACGCAGTATTTT	CASSQVASGVDTQYF
TRBV28	TRBJ1-6	14	.	.	TGTGCCAGCAGTCCGACAGCATATAATTCACCCCTCCACTTT	CASSPTAYNSPLHF
TRBV5-4	TRBJ1-3	15	.	.	TGTGCCAGCAGCGCGGGATTTACCTCTGGAAACACCATATATTTT	CASSAGFTSGNTIYF
TRBV7-9	TRBJ2-7	17	.	TRBD2	TGTGCCAGCAGCGGCACTAGCGGACTCGCTAGGACCTACGAGCAGTACTTC	CASSGTSGLARTYEQYF
TRBV19	TRBJ2-7	12	few	.	TGTGCCAGTAGTATACCGGGATACGAGCAGTACTTC	CASSIPGYEQYF
TRBV9	TRBJ2-3	15	.	.	TGTGCCAGCAGCGTAGGGGGATCTAGCACAGATACGCAGTATTTT	CASSVGGSSTDTQYF
TRBV28	TRBJ2-7	12	.	.	TGTGCCAGCAGTTCGAACCAGGGATGGCAGTACTTC	CASSSNQGWQYF
TRBV5-4	TRBJ2-3	16	.	TRBD2	TGTGCCAGCAGCCCGAAGGGACTAGGCGCCACAGATACGCAGTATTTT	CASSPKGLGATDTQYF
TRBV4-1	TRBJ1-1	13	.	.	TGCGCCAGCAGCCCCCCAGGGAGGACTGAAGCTTTCTTT	CASSPPGRTEAFF
TRBV5-4	TRBJ2-7	15	.	.	TGTGCCAGCAGTCTGGTGGGCGGGACCCCCTACGAGCAGTACTTC	CASSLVGGTPYEQYF
TRBV7-8	TRBJ2-5	15	.	TRBD2	TGTGCCAGCAGCTGGGGGCTAGCGGGAGCAGAGACCCAGTACTTC	CASSWGLAGAETQYF
TRBV6-1	TRBJ2-7	14	.	TRBD2	TGTGCCAGCAGTGTGCTAGCGGGAGGCTACGAGCAGTACTTC	CASSVLAGGYEQYF
TRBV6-5	TRBJ2-3	12	.	.	TGTGCCAGCAGTTATATGGGCGATACGCAGTATTTT	CASSYMGDTQYF
TRBV27	TRBJ2-7	16	.	.	TGTGCCAGCAGCCCTTCTGCGGGAAACCTCCCACACGAGCAGTACTTC	CASSPSAGNLPHEQYF
TRBV2	TRBJ1-2	12	.	TRBD1	TGTGCCAGCGGTTCAGGGGGCTATGGCTACACCTTC	CASGSGGYGYTF
TRBV28	TRBJ2-7	15	.	TRBD2	TGTGCCAGCAGAATTACTAGCGGTTTTACCTACGAGCAGTACTTC	CASRITSGFTYEQYF
TRBV4-1	TRBJ1-1	14	.	.	TGCGCCAGCAGCCAACGGGAAATGAACACTGAAGCTTTCTTT	CASSQREMNTEAFF